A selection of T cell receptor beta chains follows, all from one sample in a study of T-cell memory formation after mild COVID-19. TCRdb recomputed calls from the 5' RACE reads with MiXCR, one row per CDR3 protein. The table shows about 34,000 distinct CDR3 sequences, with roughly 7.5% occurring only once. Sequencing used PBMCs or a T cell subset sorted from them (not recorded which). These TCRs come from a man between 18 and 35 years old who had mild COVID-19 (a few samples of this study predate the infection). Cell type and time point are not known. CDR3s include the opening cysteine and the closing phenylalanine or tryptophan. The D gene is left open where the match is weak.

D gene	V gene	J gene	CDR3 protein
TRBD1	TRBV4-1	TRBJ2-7	CASSQGTGDYEQYF
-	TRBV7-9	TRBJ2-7	CASSFHENSYEQYF
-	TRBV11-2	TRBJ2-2	CASSRGGMVGELFF
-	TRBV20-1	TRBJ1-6	CSAKGNNSPLHF
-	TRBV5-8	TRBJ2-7	CASSPPGAYEQYF
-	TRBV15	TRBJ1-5	CATSSGLWQIYQPQHF
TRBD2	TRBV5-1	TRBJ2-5	CASRKRGGLLNQETQYF
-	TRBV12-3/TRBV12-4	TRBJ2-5	CASSQTRTQYF
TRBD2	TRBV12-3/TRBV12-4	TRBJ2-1	CASRLAGIINEQFF
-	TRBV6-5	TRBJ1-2	CASSDSTRKQGYTF
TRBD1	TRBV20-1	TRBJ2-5	CSADEGQIQETQYF
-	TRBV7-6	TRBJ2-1	CASSSLPGANGNEQFF
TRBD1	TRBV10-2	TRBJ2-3	CASRKPGTGATDTQYF
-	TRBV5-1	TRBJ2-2	CASSVTGLDTGELFF
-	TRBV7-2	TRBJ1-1	CASSLRSPNTEAFF
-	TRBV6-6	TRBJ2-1	CASSYLPSYYNEQFF
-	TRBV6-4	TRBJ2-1	CASSDSRDSYNEQFF
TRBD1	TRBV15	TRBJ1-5	CATSRDRGPGQPQHF
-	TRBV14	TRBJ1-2	CASSRTLGGGYTF
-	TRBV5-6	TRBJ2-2	CASSPRDGYTGELFF
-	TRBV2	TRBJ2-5	CASLLSYQETQYF
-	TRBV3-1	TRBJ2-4	CASSQRREMTGRRVNIQYF
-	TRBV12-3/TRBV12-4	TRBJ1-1	CASSFGPPGTEAFF